Shown below are 22 T cell receptor beta chains from a single sample sequenced in a study of blood T cell repertoires in COVID-19. TCRdb's copy holds only in-frame clones and misses some; the assay was immunoSEQ multiplex PCR. The sample carries some 290,000 clones, about nine tenths recorded once. What was sequenced was PBMCs or T cells enriched from blood (not recorded which). Every receptor here comes from a woman aged 40 to 50 with acute COVID-19.

The chain has TRBV29-1 and TRBJ2-1; 11 bases agree with TRBD2. The CDR3 is made up of 17 amino acids. CDR1 is SQVTM, CDR2 ANQGSEA, per germline. V was pared by 1 base and J by 0 bases, with 5 bases of the junction left unmatched. The CDR3 sequence: CSVEGRLAGYSYNEQFF. CDR3 DNA: TGCAGCGTTGAAGGCCGACTAGCGGGATACTCCTACAATGAGCAGTTCTTC.

This chain links TRBV7-3 with TRBJ2-1, with 8 positions matching TRBD2. The CDR3 is made up of 15 amino acids. Germline assignment: CDR1 SGHTA and CDR2 FQGTGA. V was clipped by 0 bases and J by 5 bases; unmatched bases: 3. The CDR3 spells CASSLTAGANNEQFF. The CDR3 coding sequence is TGTGCCAGCAGCTTAACAGCGGGGGCGAACAATGAGCAGTTCTTC.

The V call is TRBV7-3, the J call TRBJ2-7; maybe TRBD2 (6 bases). The CDR3 runs to 13 residues. CDR1 is SGHTA and CDR2 is FQGTGA in the germline V gene. The germline V and J ends were trimmed by 5 bases and 3 bases, with 11 bases remaining between them. The DNA of the CDR3 is TGTGCCAGCAGCCGGGACTCCTACTACGAGCAGTACTTC. Its translation: CASSRDSYYEQYF. Full variable domain (remainder filled in from reference TRBV7-3 and TRBJ2-7): GAGVSQTPSNKVTEKGKYVELRCDPISGHTALYWYRQSLGQGPEFLIYFQGTGAADDSGLPNDRFFAVRPEGSVSTLKIQRTERGDSAVYLCASSRDSYYEQYFGPGTRLTVT.

The chain is built from TRBV28 and TRBJ1-3, with D perhaps matching TRBD1 (6 bases). Trimming took off 6 bases at V and 4 bases at J, with 25 bases between the two ends. Per germline, CDR1 MDHEN and CDR2 SYDVKM. The CDR3 extends over 18 amino acids. CDR3 sequence reads: CASSPPTTWGRRGNTIYF. CDR3 nucleotide sequence: TGTGCCAGCAGCCCCCCGACCACCTGGGGGCGCCGAGGAAACACCATATATTTT.

The chain joins TRBV7-8 to TRBJ2-7; D is possibly TRBD2 (6 bases). V was clipped by 5 bases and J by 0 bases, with 11 bases between them. Germline V gene lookup returns CDR1 SGHVS and CDR2 FQNEAQ. The CDR3 consists of 14 residues. The CDR3 DNA reads as TGTGCCAGCAGCGCGGGACCTATCTCCTACGAGCAGTACTTC. This encodes CASSAGPISYEQYF.

This chain links TRBV28 with TRBJ1-2; a weak D match, TRBD1 (5 bases). The CDR3 length is 14 residues. Germline CDR1 reads MDHEN; CDR2 reads SYDVKM. Trimming shortened V by 4 bases and J by 0 bases, and 9 bases separated the two germline ends. This CDR3 reads CASSSRAANYGYTF. CDR3 DNA sequence: TGTGCCAGCAGTTCCAGGGCAGCTAACTATGGCTACACCTTC.

This sequence joins TRBV28 and TRBJ1-6, with D possibly TRBD1 on 5 matching bases. With 4 bases removed from V and 14 bases from J, the gap between germline ends came to 18 bases. The length of the CDR3 is 14 residues. CDR1 and CDR2 from the germline V gene are MDHEN and SYDVKM. CDR3 residues: CASSSQGTGSTLHF. The CDR3 region has the DNA TGTGCCAGCAGTTCTCAGGGAACAGGATCGACCCTCCACTTT. The full variable domain, completed using reference TRBV28 and TRBJ1-6, is DVKVTQSSRYLVKRTGEKVFLECVQDMDHENMFWYRQDPGLGLRLIYFSYDVKMKEKGDIPEGYSVSREKKERFSLILESASTNQTSMYLCASSSQGTGSTLHFGNGTRLTVT.

This chain links TRBV5-4 with TRBJ1-6, with D maybe TRBD1 (6 bases). Germline V gene data show CDR1 as SGHNT and CDR2 as YYREEE (reference sequence). The CDR3 consists of 14 residues. V shed 4 bases and J shed 6 bases, with 11 bases lying between them. The chain's CDR3 is CASSPGTSNSPLHF. CDR3 nucleotides: TGTGCCAGCAGCCCCGGGACATCTAATTCACCCCTCCACTTT. Drawing the rest from reference TRBV5-4 and TRBJ1-6, the complete variable domain is ETGVTQSPTHLIKTRGQQVTLRCSSQSGHNTVSWYQQALGQGPQFIFQYYREEENGRGNFPPRFSGLQFPNYSSELNVNALELDDSALYLCASSPGTSNSPLHFGNGTRLTVT.

This chain links TRBV11-2 with TRBJ2-3; 9 bases are shared with TRBD2. The CDR3 consists of 16 residues. After removal of 2 bases from V and 4 bases from J, the junction contained 7 bases not matched to a gene. Germline assignment: CDR1 SGHAT and CDR2 FQNNGV. Here the CDR3 DNA reads TGTGCCAGCAGCTTATATAGCGGGAGCGGGGCAGATACGCAGTATTTT. Protein sequence: CASSLYSGSGADTQYF.

This clone was picked up one time. The V gene is TRBV30, the J gene TRBJ2-1; 7 nucleotides align to TRBD1. This CDR3 region has 16 residues. The V gene end was trimmed by 4 bases and the J gene end by 4 bases; junction bases not matched to a gene: 13. The germline V gene encodes CDR1 GTSNPN and CDR2 SVGIG (reference sequence). CDR3 loop: CAWMPILGTVYNEQFF. CDR3 bases: TGTGCCTGGATGCCGATACTTGGGACAGTTTACAATGAGCAGTTCTTC.

This chain joins TRBV4-2 and TRBJ2-2; TRBD2 matches 12 bases. J was trimmed by 1 base and V by 0 bases; bases with no gene match: 0. Germline-derived CDR1 and CDR2 are LGHNA and YNFKEQ. This CDR3 region has 17 residues. CDR3 nucleotide sequence: TGTGCCAGCAGCCAAGAGGGACTAGCGGGGAACACCGGGGAGCTGTTTTTT. Translation: CASSQEGLAGNTGELFF.

This chain uses TRBV7-6 with TRBJ1-4; 7 nucleotides agree with TRBD1. CDR3 length: 16 residues. The V and J ends lost 1 base and 8 bases, in that order; junction bases with no gene match: 10. CDR1 and CDR2 from the germline V gene are SGHVS and FNYEAQ. The CDR3: CASSLDPNRGGEKLFF. The CDR3 DNA is TGTGCCAGCAGCTTAGACCCTAACAGGGGAGGCGAAAAACTGTTTTTT.

The chain carries TRBV9 and TRBJ1-4; 7 positions agree with TRBD1. The V gene end was trimmed by 0 bases and the J gene end by 4 bases; junction bases not matched to a gene: 3. CDR1 is SGDLS, CDR2 YYNGEE, per germline. CDR3 length: 15 amino acids. CDR3 in amino acids: CASSVDGTDNEKLFF. CDR3 bases: TGTGCCAGCAGCGTAGACGGGACAGATAATGAAAAACTGTTTTTT.

The chain is built from TRBV7-9 and TRBJ1-4; maybe TRBD1 (5 bases). The ends were cut back, 5 bases at V and 4 bases at J, with 11 bases in the middle. The CDR3 runs 14 residues. Germline loops: CDR1 SEHNR, CDR2 FQNEAQ (reference sequence). The CDR3: CASSAGTLNEKLFF. The DNA for the CDR3 is TGTGCCAGCAGCGCCGGGACTCTTAATGAAAAACTGTTTTTT. Full variable domain (outside the CDR3, taken from reference TRBV7-9 and TRBJ1-4): DTGVSQNPRHKITKRGQNVTFRCDPISEHNRLYWYRQTLGQGPEFLTYFQNEAQLEKSRLLSDRFSAERPKGSFSTLEIQRTEQGDSAMYLCASSAGTLNEKLFFGSGTQLSVL.

This rearrangement joins TRBV7-2 to TRBJ2-2; tentative D call: TRBD2 (5 bases). This CDR3 contains 14 residues. Germline lookup yields CDR1 SGHTA and CDR2 FQGNSA. V dropped 6 bases and J dropped 6 bases, with 14 bases sitting between them. CDR3 in DNA: TGTGCCAGCAGTTCCCGGCGGGTATCCGGGGAGCTGTTTTTT. Its protein product is CASSSRRVSGELFF.

This sequence joins TRBV27 and TRBJ1-4, with no clear D. V lost 9 bases, J lost 7 bases, and 9 bases lay in between. Looked up from germline, CDR1 is MNHEY and CDR2 is SMNVEV (reference sequence). This CDR3 contains 11 residues. CDR3 amino acids: CAREGSEKLFF. The CDR3 DNA is TGTGCCAGAGAGGGAAGTGAAAAACTGTTTTTT.

V is TRBV5-1 and J is TRBJ2-5, with 11 bases matching TRBD2. V shed 0 bases, J shed 5 bases, and the junction held 9 bases outside the gene matches. Germline CDR1 and CDR2: SGHRS and YFSETQ. CDR3 length equals 17 residues. CDR3 in amino acids: CASSLGLAGTGDETQYF. The CDR3 nucleotides read TGCGCCAGCAGCTTGGGACTAGCGGGGACGGGTGATGAGACCCAGTACTTC.

The chain joins TRBV7-3 to TRBJ1-1, with 7 bases identical to TRBD1. With V trimmed by 5 bases and J by 3 bases, 12 bases remained unmatched. In germline, CDR1 is SGHTA, CDR2 FQGTGA. The CDR3 loop spans 16 amino acids. CDR3 protein: CASSAIDRVDYTEAFF. CDR3 DNA sequence: TGTGCCAGCAGCGCCATAGACAGGGTAGATTACACTGAAGCTTTCTTT.

The J gene is TRBJ1-2, the V gene TRBV7-9; 10 bases agree with TRBD1. With V trimmed by 3 bases and J by 7 bases, 8 bases remained unmatched. CDR1 is SEHNR, CDR2 FQNEAQ, per germline (reference sequence). CDR3 length equals 15 residues. The CDR3 reads CASSFPGQGLSGYTF. The CDR3 DNA follows: TGTGCCAGCAGCTTTCCGGGACAGGGGTTGTCTGGCTACACCTTC.

This chain joins TRBV9 and TRBJ1-2; D might be TRBD1 (6 bases). The germline gives CDR1 SGDLS, CDR2 YYNGEE. This CDR3 region has 12 residues. V was shortened by 7 bases and J by 2 bases, with 9 bases between the two germline ends. CDR3 sequence: CASSTGNYGYTF. The CDR3 DNA sequence: TGTGCCAGCTCAACAGGGAACTATGGCTACACCTTC.

The chain carries TRBV15 and TRBJ2-3; 8 bases are shared with TRBD2. With 3 bases clipped from V and 1 base from J, the junction kept 6 bases outside the gene matches. CDR1 and CDR2 (germline): LNHNV, YYDKDF (reference sequence). This CDR3 contains 16 residues. CDR3 nucleotides: TGTGCCACCAGCAGCGATCAGCGGGGGCGCACAGATACGCAGTATTTT. Protein sequence: CATSSDQRGRTDTQYF.

The CDR3 bases are TGTGCCAGCAGTCCAATAGCGGCCACAGATACGCAGTATTTT. Translating gives CASSPIAATDTQYF. This chain connects TRBV6-2 or TRBV6-3 to TRBJ2-3, with D tentatively TRBD2 (6 bases). The CDR3 loop spans 14 amino acids. V lost 5 bases and J 2 bases, leaving 11 bases between the germline ends. Germline assignment: CDR1 MNHEY and CDR2 SVGEGT.